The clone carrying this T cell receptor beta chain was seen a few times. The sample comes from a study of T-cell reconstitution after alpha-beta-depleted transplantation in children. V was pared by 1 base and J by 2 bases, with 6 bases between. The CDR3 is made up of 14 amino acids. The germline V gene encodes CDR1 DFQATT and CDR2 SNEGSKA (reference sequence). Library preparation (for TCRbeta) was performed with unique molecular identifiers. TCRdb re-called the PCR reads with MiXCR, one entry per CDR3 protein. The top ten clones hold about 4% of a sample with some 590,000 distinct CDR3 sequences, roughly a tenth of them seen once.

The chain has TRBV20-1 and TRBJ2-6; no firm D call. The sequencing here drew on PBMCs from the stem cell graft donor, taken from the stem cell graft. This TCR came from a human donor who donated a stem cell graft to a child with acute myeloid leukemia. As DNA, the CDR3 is TGCAGTGCTAGAGTTTCGACTGGGGCCAACGTCCTGACTTTC. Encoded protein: CSARVSTGANVLTF.